This is a list of T cell receptor beta chains from one sample in a study of blood T cell repertoires in COVID-19. Sequenced by immunoSEQ multiplex PCR; TCRdb stores in-frame clones only, minus some. Of around 230,000 clones listed, 85% to 90% are singletons. The sample was peripheral blood. The receptors shown here come from a man aged 50 or older with COVID-19, enrolled during active disease. The CDR3 runs from the conserved cysteine through the conserved F or W. Each record gives: V gene, J gene, D gene, clone size, CDR3 protein, CDR3 DNA. A D gene is named only where the DNA matches it firmly. Clone size is shown for a subset of rows, as once, few, many or a class of expanded clone.

v_gene: TRBV19; j_gene: TRBJ1-5; d_gene: -; abundance: -; CDR3aa: CASSLAGSNQPQHF; CDR3nt: TGTGCCAGTAGCCTCGCCGGGAGCAATCAGCCCCAGCATTTT
v_gene: TRBV18; j_gene: TRBJ1-1; d_gene: -; abundance: -; CDR3aa: CASSLEMNTEAFF; CDR3nt: TGTGCCAGCTCTCTAGAGATGAACACTGAAGCTTTCTTT
v_gene: TRBV7-9; j_gene: TRBJ2-5; d_gene: TRBD1; abundance: -; CDR3aa: CASRPGQMPETQYF; CDR3nt: TGTGCCAGCAGACCGGGACAGATGCCAGAGACCCAGTACTTC
v_gene: TRBV5-4; j_gene: TRBJ1-4; d_gene: TRBD1; abundance: -; CDR3aa: CASSFAGQLNEKLFF; CDR3nt: TGTGCCAGCAGCTTCGCGGGACAGCTAAATGAAAAACTGTTTTTT
v_gene: TRBV7-6; j_gene: TRBJ2-2; d_gene: TRBD1; abundance: few; CDR3aa: CASSAGTGGTGELFF; CDR3nt: TGTGCCAGCAGCGCCGGGACAGGGGGCACCGGGGAGCTGTTTTTT
v_gene: TRBV27; j_gene: TRBJ2-3; d_gene: -; abundance: few; CDR3aa: CASKPAGMTSTDTQYF; CDR3nt: TGTGCCAGCAAACCCGCGGGAATGACAAGCACAGATACGCAGTATTTT
v_gene: TRBV5-1; j_gene: TRBJ2-1; d_gene: TRBD1; abundance: -; CDR3aa: CASTLQGGYNEQFF; CDR3nt: TGCGCCAGCACGCTACAGGGGGGCTACAATGAGCAGTTCTTC
v_gene: TRBV7-9; j_gene: TRBJ2-1; d_gene: -; abundance: -; CDR3aa: CASSIALGGGAYNEQFF; CDR3nt: TGTGCCAGCAGCATAGCGCTGGGTGGAGGGGCCTACAATGAGCAGTTCTTC
v_gene: TRBV11-3; j_gene: TRBJ2-1; d_gene: -; abundance: -; CDR3aa: CASSLGAEQFF; CDR3nt: TGTGCCAGCAGCTTAGGGGCAGAGCAGTTCTTC
v_gene: TRBV11-2; j_gene: TRBJ2-5; d_gene: -; abundance: -; CDR3aa: CASSFGAGKETQYF; CDR3nt: TGTGCCAGCAGCTTTGGGGCAGGGAAAGAGACCCAGTACTTC
v_gene: TRBV9; j_gene: TRBJ2-5; d_gene: -; abundance: -; CDR3aa: CASSATGAETQYF; CDR3nt: TGTGCCAGCAGTGCCACAGGAGCAGAGACCCAGTACTTC
v_gene: TRBV5-6; j_gene: TRBJ1-5; d_gene: TRBD1; abundance: -; CDR3aa: CASSFSDRANQPQHF; CDR3nt: TGTGCCAGCAGCTTCTCTGACAGGGCTAATCAGCCCCAGCATTTT
v_gene: TRBV19; j_gene: TRBJ2-2; d_gene: TRBD2; abundance: -; CDR3aa: CASSNPLAGGRTGELFF; CDR3nt: TGTGCCAGTAGTAACCCCCTAGCGGGGGGGCGTACCGGGGAGCTGTTTTTT
v_gene: TRBV14; j_gene: TRBJ1-2; d_gene: -; abundance: -; CDR3aa: CASSPPGGGYGYTF; CDR3nt: TGTGCCAGCAGCCCCCCGGGGGGTGGTTATGGCTACACCTTC
v_gene: TRBV6-1; j_gene: TRBJ2-7; d_gene: TRBD1; abundance: -; CDR3aa: CASSERFRGLLSYEQYF; CDR3nt: TGTGCCAGCAGTGAAAGATTCAGGGGGCTATTGTCCTACGAGCAGTACTTC
v_gene: TRBV5-1; j_gene: TRBJ1-1; d_gene: TRBD1; abundance: -; CDR3aa: CASSPGGTGGTEAFF; CDR3nt: TGCGCCAGCAGCCCGGGAGGGACAGGGGGCACTGAAGCTTTCTTT
v_gene: TRBV2; j_gene: TRBJ1-3; d_gene: TRBD1; abundance: -; CDR3aa: CASSVGGTGPGNGNTIYF; CDR3nt: TGTGCCAGCAGTGTGGGCGGGACAGGGCCGGGGAACGGAAACACCATATATTTT
v_gene: TRBV27; j_gene: TRBJ2-3; d_gene: -; abundance: -; CDR3aa: CASSLTTRGDTQYF; CDR3nt: TGTGCCAGCAGTTTAACGACCCGGGGGGATACGCAGTATTTT
v_gene: TRBV7-3; j_gene: TRBJ2-3; d_gene: TRBD1; abundance: -; CDR3aa: CASSLLFSGQGSTDTQYF; CDR3nt: TGTGCCAGCAGCTTATTGTTCTCGGGACAGGGTAGCACAGATACGCAGTATTTT
v_gene: TRBV5-6; j_gene: TRBJ2-7; d_gene: -; abundance: -; CDR3aa: CASSSGGREQYF; CDR3nt: TGTGCCAGCAGCTCCGGAGGTAGGGAGCAGTACTTC
v_gene: TRBV24-1; j_gene: TRBJ2-5; d_gene: -; abundance: -; CDR3aa: CATSHPGVLETQYF; CDR3nt: TGTGCCACCAGTCACCCGGGAGTGTTAGAGACCCAGTACTTC
v_gene: TRBV27; j_gene: TRBJ2-1; d_gene: TRBD1; abundance: once; CDR3aa: CASSLAGTGWLRQFF; CDR3nt: TGTGCCAGCAGTTTAGCCGGGACAGGGTGGTTACGGCAGTTCTTC
v_gene: TRBV9; j_gene: TRBJ1-2; d_gene: -; abundance: -; CDR3aa: CASWAGVFVYGYTF; CDR3nt: TGTGCCAGCTGGGCAGGGGTTTTCGTTTATGGCTACACCTTC
v_gene: TRBV24-1; j_gene: TRBJ2-2; d_gene: -; abundance: -; CDR3aa: CATSDEGAANTGELFF; CDR3nt: TGTGCCACCAGTGATGAAGGGGCAGCGAACACCGGGGAGCTGTTTTTT
v_gene: TRBV2; j_gene: TRBJ2-1; d_gene: -; abundance: -; CDR3aa: CASSDGRTSKFF; CDR3nt: TGTGCCAGCAGTGATGGGAGAACTTCTAAGTTCTTC
v_gene: TRBV24-1; j_gene: TRBJ2-7; d_gene: -; abundance: -; CDR3aa: CATSGNGYEQYF; CDR3nt: TGTGCCACCTCAGGGAATGGATACGAGCAGTACTTC
v_gene: TRBV2; j_gene: TRBJ2-5; d_gene: TRBD1; abundance: once; CDR3aa: CASSLQGAETQYF; CDR3nt: TGTGCCAGCAGCCTGCAGGGGGCGGAGACCCAGTACTTC
v_gene: TRBV15; j_gene: TRBJ2-7; d_gene: -; abundance: once; CDR3aa: CATKEGGGIYEQYF; CDR3nt: TGTGCCACCAAAGAGGGAGGCGGGATCTACGAGCAGTACTTC
v_gene: TRBV18; j_gene: TRBJ1-3; d_gene: -; abundance: -; CDR3aa: CASSPLRGGNTIYF; CDR3nt: TGTGCCAGCTCACCCCTCCGGGGGGGAAACACCATATATTTT
v_gene: TRBV6-5; j_gene: TRBJ1-1; d_gene: -; abundance: -; CDR3aa: CASSHRWGVSTEAFF; CDR3nt: TGTGCCAGCAGCCACCGGTGGGGGGTAAGCACTGAAGCTTTCTTT
v_gene: TRBV6-5; j_gene: TRBJ1-1; d_gene: TRBD1; abundance: -; CDR3aa: CASSTYRGANTEAFF; CDR3nt: TGTGCCAGCAGTACTTACAGGGGGGCAAACACTGAAGCTTTCTTT
v_gene: TRBV9; j_gene: TRBJ2-7; d_gene: TRBD1; abundance: -; CDR3aa: CASSVGVGGFYEQYF; CDR3nt: TGTGCCAGCAGCGTAGGGGTAGGGGGCTTCTACGAGCAGTACTTC
v_gene: TRBV27; j_gene: TRBJ1-2; d_gene: -; abundance: -; CDR3aa: CASSFDGNYLDGYTF; CDR3nt: TGTGCCAGCAGTTTTGACGGAAACTATCTCGATGGCTACACCTTC
v_gene: TRBV4-1; j_gene: TRBJ1-3; d_gene: TRBD1; abundance: -; CDR3aa: CASSRFQGAFGNTIYF; CDR3nt: TGCGCCAGCAGCCGGTTTCAGGGGGCTTTCGGAAACACCATATATTTT
v_gene: TRBV9; j_gene: TRBJ2-3; d_gene: TRBD2; abundance: -; CDR3aa: CASSVAAGALPDTQYF; CDR3nt: TGTGCCAGCAGCGTAGCGGCGGGAGCTCTCCCAGATACGCAGTATTTT
v_gene: TRBV21-1; j_gene: TRBJ1-5; d_gene: -; abundance: -; CDR3aa: CASSKASEQGVGQPQHF; CDR3nt: TGTGCCAGCAGCAAAGCAAGTGAACAGGGTGTGGGGCAGCCCCAGCATTTT
v_gene: TRBV7-2; j_gene: TRBJ2-3; d_gene: -; abundance: -; CDR3aa: CASSLDLVGEDTQYF; CDR3nt: TGTGCCAGCAGCTTAGATCTAGTGGGAGAGGATACGCAGTATTTT
v_gene: TRBV5-6; j_gene: TRBJ1-6; d_gene: -; abundance: -; CDR3aa: CASSSGYNSPLHF; CDR3nt: TGTGCCAGCAGCTCCGGTTATAATTCACCCCTCCACTTT
v_gene: TRBV5-4; j_gene: TRBJ1-6; d_gene: TRBD1; abundance: -; CDR3aa: CASSESGTGITLHF; CDR3nt: TGTGCCAGCAGCGAATCCGGGACAGGGATCACCCTCCACTTT
v_gene: TRBV19; j_gene: TRBJ1-5; d_gene: -; abundance: -; CDR3aa: CASSGGWNQPQHF; CDR3nt: TGTGCCAGTAGCGGCGGTTGGAATCAGCCCCAGCATTTT
v_gene: TRBV7-2; j_gene: TRBJ2-5; d_gene: TRBD2; abundance: -; CDR3aa: CASSSRGGAGQETQYF; CDR3nt: TGTGCCAGCAGCTCCCGCGGGGGGGCGGGGCAAGAGACCCAGTACTTC
v_gene: TRBV9; j_gene: TRBJ1-4; d_gene: -; abundance: -; CDR3aa: CASSAAGTTATNEKLFF; CDR3nt: TGTGCCAGCAGCGCCGCCGGGACAACCGCAACTAATGAAAAACTGTTTTTT
v_gene: TRBV7-9; j_gene: TRBJ2-3; d_gene: TRBD2; abundance: -; CDR3aa: CASSPGRAGTDTQYF; CDR3nt: TGTGCCAGCAGCCCGGGGAGGGCGGGGACAGATACGCAGTATTTT
v_gene: TRBV2; j_gene: TRBJ1-6; d_gene: -; abundance: -; CDR3aa: CASSEFGPSDSPLHF; CDR3nt: TGTGCCAGCAGTGAATTTGGCCCTTCAGATTCACCCCTCCACTTT
v_gene: TRBV15; j_gene: TRBJ1-3; d_gene: TRBD1; abundance: -; CDR3aa: CATSRGQGSSGNTIYF; CDR3nt: TGTGCCACCAGCAGGGGACAGGGAAGCTCTGGAAACACCATATATTTT
v_gene: TRBV30; j_gene: TRBJ1-3; d_gene: -; abundance: once; CDR3aa: CAWSMGQHSGNTIYF; CDR3nt: TGTGCCTGGAGCATGGGACAACACTCTGGAAACACCATATATTTT
v_gene: TRBV27; j_gene: TRBJ1-4; d_gene: TRBD1; abundance: -; CDR3aa: CASSPLLPTGGGEKLFF; CDR3nt: TGTGCCAGCAGCCCGCTTCTCCCGACAGGGGGAGGTGAAAAACTGTTTTTT
v_gene: TRBV7-2; j_gene: TRBJ1-3; d_gene: TRBD1; abundance: -; CDR3aa: CASSLVQGANTIYF; CDR3nt: TGTGCCAGCAGCTTAGTCCAGGGGGCAAACACCATATATTTT
v_gene: TRBV23-1; j_gene: TRBJ2-7; d_gene: -; abundance: few; CDR3aa: CASSQSAIGGQNYEQYF; CDR3nt: TGCGCCAGCAGTCAATCGGCAATTGGGGGCCAAAATTACGAGCAGTACTTC
v_gene: TRBV5-1; j_gene: TRBJ2-7; d_gene: -; abundance: -; CDR3aa: CASSFFGDSYEQYF; CDR3nt: TGCGCCAGCAGCTTTTTCGGTGACTCCTACGAGCAGTACTTC
v_gene: TRBV9; j_gene: TRBJ2-1; d_gene: -; abundance: once; CDR3aa: CASSVAQGGEQFF; CDR3nt: TGTGCCAGCAGCGTAGCACAGGGTGGAGAGCAGTTCTTC
v_gene: TRBV6-2/TRBV6-3; j_gene: TRBJ1-1; d_gene: TRBD1; abundance: -; CDR3aa: CASSSGTGRTEAFF; CDR3nt: TGTGCCAGCAGTTCCGGGACAGGGAGAACTGAAGCTTTCTTT